Following are 2 T cell receptor beta chains from one sample sequenced in a study of blood T cell repertoires in COVID-19. Repertoires were generated with immunoSEQ multiplex PCR, while TCRdb's copy carries only in-frame clones and drops some. Here the sample spans roughly 150,000 clones, 83% being singletons. The sample comprised peripheral blood. The receptors derive from a woman aged 80 or over with acute or convalescent COVID-19.

This clone has just one count. This chain connects TRBV3-1 (or the pseudogene TRBV3-2) to TRBJ2-1; 8 nucleotides agree with TRBD1. CDR1 is LGHDT, CDR2 YNNKEL, per germline (reference sequence). The CDR3 totals 14 residues. The V gene end was trimmed by 4 bases and the J gene end by 8 bases; junction bases not matched to a gene: 7. CDR3: CASSRQGIHDEQFF. The CDR3 DNA sequence: TGTGCCAGCAGCCGACAGGGGATCCACGATGAGCAGTTCTTC.

This clone is a singleton in its sample. The chain joins TRBV29-1 to TRBJ2-3, with 7 bases fitting TRBD1. Germline assignment: CDR1 SQVTM and CDR2 ANQGSEA. The V segment lost 0 bases and the J segment 8 bases; nucleotides outside the gene matches: 8. CDR3 length equals 14 residues. CDR3 sequence: CSVEEVQGIGTQYF. CDR3 sequence (DNA): TGCAGCGTTGAAGAAGTACAGGGGATCGGTACGCAGTATTTT.